This T cell receptor beta chain was found in a study of T cell responses to AZD1222 COVID-19 vaccine. Study-level results: The donors showed a predominance of white British ancestry and of females, with possible underestimation of clonal diversity. Vaccine-related CD4 TCRs covered spike, predominating at 160-218 and 743-854. Of the AZD1222 recipients, only 5 or 6 were seropositive at baseline.

Assay used: immunoSEQ multiplex PCR; TCRdb lists only in-frame clones, some missing. The table includes roughly 200,000 clones, 85% to 95% detected once. A remark on this clone: Its antigen is still unknown.

Specimen: peripheral blood, collected on day 0 of AZD1222 vaccination. This clonotype was obtained from an adult in good health.

DNA for the CDR3: TGTGCCAGCAGCTTAGCCAGGGAAAAGGGATCACCCCTCCACTTT. Translated: CASSLAREKGSPLHF. The rearrangement joins TRBV13 to TRBJ1-6; D is perhaps TRBD1 (5 bases). The CDR3 totals 15 residues. Germline CDR1 reads PRHDT; CDR2 reads FYEKMQ (reference sequence). The V end lost 1 base, the J end lost 10 bases, and 14 bases lay between the germline ends.